A selection of T cell receptor beta chains follows, all from one sample in a study of blood T cell repertoires in COVID-19. Method: immunoSEQ multiplex PCR; TCRdb's copy keeps in-frame clones and lacks some. The data hold roughly 130,000 clones, with roughly 84% observed a single time. Sequencing input: peripheral blood. These receptors originate from a woman in her twenties or thirties who had recovered from COVID-19. Each CDR3 is given with its conserved first and last residue. The D gene is left open where the match is weak. Some rows mark clone size as missing; the rest say once, few, many or name a class of expanded clone.

CDR3aa: CASKYLAGGLNEQFF
CDR3nt: TGTGCCAGCAAATATCTAGCGGGAGGACTCAATGAGCAGTTCTTC
j_gene: TRBJ2-1
abundance: -
v_gene: TRBV2
d_gene: TRBD2

CDR3aa: CASGKTGQVAYEQYF
CDR3nt: TGTGCTAGTGGGAAAACGGGACAGGTGGCCTACGAGCAGTACTTC
j_gene: TRBJ2-7
abundance: -
v_gene: TRBV12-5
d_gene: TRBD1

CDR3aa: CASSPGLSQYF
CDR3nt: TGTGCCAGCAGCCCCGGACTCTCGCAGTATTTT
j_gene: TRBJ2-3
abundance: -
v_gene: TRBV6-2/TRBV6-3
d_gene: -

CDR3aa: CASSRFSGGQETQYF
CDR3nt: TGTGCCAGCAGCCGATTCTCAGGGGGCCAGGAGACCCAGTACTTC
j_gene: TRBJ2-5
abundance: -
v_gene: TRBV14
d_gene: TRBD1

CDR3aa: CASGLETGFSEQYF
CDR3nt: TGTGCTAGTGGTTTGGAGACAGGGTTTAGCGAGCAGTACTTC
j_gene: TRBJ2-7
abundance: -
v_gene: TRBV12-5
d_gene: TRBD1

CDR3aa: CASSNFDRRTRTGSDTQYF
CDR3nt: TGTGCCAGCAGCAACTTCGATAGGAGGACTCGAACCGGATCAGATACGCAGTATTTT
j_gene: TRBJ2-3
abundance: few
v_gene: TRBV21-1
d_gene: -

CDR3aa: CASQSRQGNFGYTF
CDR3nt: TGTGCCAGCCAGTCACGGCAGGGAAATTTTGGCTACACCTTC
j_gene: TRBJ1-2
abundance: -
v_gene: TRBV3-1/TRBV3-2
d_gene: -

CDR3aa: CASSPRGGPYNEQFF
CDR3nt: TGTGCCAGCTCACCAAGGGGGGGGCCGTACAATGAGCAGTTCTTC
j_gene: TRBJ2-1
abundance: -
v_gene: TRBV18
d_gene: -

CDR3aa: CASSQDRGIHRETQYF
CDR3nt: TGTGCCAGCAGTCAGGACAGGGGGATACATAGAGAGACCCAGTACTTC
j_gene: TRBJ2-5
abundance: -
v_gene: TRBV27
d_gene: TRBD1

CDR3aa: CATRESNTEAFF
CDR3nt: TGTGCCACAAGAGAGAGTAACACTGAAGCTTTCTTT
j_gene: TRBJ1-1
abundance: -
v_gene: TRBV25-1
d_gene: -

CDR3aa: CASSLSGRGGLYNEQFF
CDR3nt: TGTGCCAGCAGCCTCAGCGGGAGGGGGGGCCTTTACAATGAGCAGTTCTTC
j_gene: TRBJ2-1
abundance: once
v_gene: TRBV3-1/TRBV3-2
d_gene: TRBD2

CDR3aa: CASRTGRDRDYNEQFF
CDR3nt: TGTGCCAGTAGGACCGGGCGGGACAGAGACTACAATGAGCAGTTCTTC
j_gene: TRBJ2-1
abundance: -
v_gene: TRBV19
d_gene: -

CDR3aa: CASSRGTENTGELFF
CDR3nt: TGTGCCAGCAGCCGCGGGACGGAGAACACCGGGGAGCTGTTTTTT
j_gene: TRBJ2-2
abundance: -
v_gene: TRBV27
d_gene: -

CDR3aa: CATSESPGGADGRNTEAFF
CDR3nt: TGTGCCACCAGTGAATCCCCAGGGGGCGCGGATGGAAGGAACACTGAAGCTTTCTTT
j_gene: TRBJ1-1
abundance: -
v_gene: TRBV24-1
d_gene: TRBD1

CDR3aa: CSVAGAGSAFF
CDR3nt: TGCAGCGTTGCAGGGGCAGGGTCAGCTTTCTTT
j_gene: TRBJ1-1
abundance: -
v_gene: TRBV29-1
d_gene: -

CDR3aa: CASSHSGTSGRGGGDTQYF
CDR3nt: TGTGCCAGCAGCCACTCCGGGACTAGCGGGAGAGGGGGAGGGGATACGCAGTATTTT
j_gene: TRBJ2-3
abundance: -
v_gene: TRBV3-1/TRBV3-2
d_gene: TRBD2

CDR3aa: CASSSRPGTGTYGYTF
CDR3nt: TGTGCCAGCAGCTCACGTCCCGGGACAGGAACCTATGGCTACACCTTC
j_gene: TRBJ1-2
abundance: once
v_gene: TRBV9
d_gene: TRBD1

CDR3aa: CASSLREGNYGYTF
CDR3nt: TGTGCCAGCAGTTTACGGGAGGGGAACTATGGCTACACCTTC
j_gene: TRBJ1-2
abundance: -
v_gene: TRBV27
d_gene: -

CDR3aa: CASSLAWSGQWVNTEAFF
CDR3nt: TGTGCCAGCAGCTTAGCGTGGTCGGGACAATGGGTGAACACTGAAGCTTTCTTT
j_gene: TRBJ1-1
abundance: -
v_gene: TRBV7-9
d_gene: -

CDR3aa: CASSLGGTGKYF
CDR3nt: TGTGCCAGCAGCTTAGGTGGGACAGGGAAGTATTTT
j_gene: TRBJ2-3
abundance: -
v_gene: TRBV7-3
d_gene: TRBD1

CDR3aa: CASSHWTGIDGYTF
CDR3nt: TGTGCCAGCAGCCATTGGACAGGGATCGATGGCTACACCTTC
j_gene: TRBJ1-2
abundance: -
v_gene: TRBV5-8
d_gene: TRBD1

CDR3aa: CASLNLGTGGYVNGYTF
CDR3nt: TGTGCCAGCCTAAATCTAGGGACAGGGGGCTACGTTAATGGCTACACCTTC
j_gene: TRBJ1-2
abundance: -
v_gene: TRBV7-2
d_gene: TRBD1

CDR3aa: CASSRDRNTEAFF
CDR3nt: TGTGCCAGCAGTCGGGACAGAAACACTGAAGCTTTCTTT
j_gene: TRBJ1-1
abundance: -
v_gene: TRBV2
d_gene: TRBD1

CDR3aa: CASTIPGQGDGYTF
CDR3nt: TGTGCCAGTACTATCCCCGGACAGGGGGACGGCTACACCTTC
j_gene: TRBJ1-2
abundance: -
v_gene: TRBV19
d_gene: TRBD1

CDR3aa: CASSTGTGVGREAFF
CDR3nt: TGTGCCAGTAGTACCGGGACAGGGGTGGGGCGTGAAGCTTTCTTT
j_gene: TRBJ1-1
abundance: many
v_gene: TRBV19
d_gene: TRBD1

CDR3aa: CASSPQGARFSGNTIYF
CDR3nt: TGTGCCAGCAGCCCTCAGGGGGCTCGCTTCTCTGGAAACACCATATATTTT
j_gene: TRBJ1-3
abundance: -
v_gene: TRBV6-2/TRBV6-3
d_gene: TRBD1

CDR3aa: CASSYGQNYGYTF
CDR3nt: TGCGCCAGCAGCTACGGACAAAACTATGGCTACACCTTC
j_gene: TRBJ1-2
abundance: -
v_gene: TRBV5-1
d_gene: -

CDR3aa: CASSLVGQSNSPLHF
CDR3nt: TGTGCCAGCAGCTTAGTGGGACAGAGTAATTCACCCCTCCACTTT
j_gene: TRBJ1-6
abundance: -
v_gene: TRBV7-8
d_gene: TRBD1

CDR3aa: CASSLGQGASSGANVLTF
CDR3nt: TGTGCCAGCAGTTTGGGACAGGGGGCGAGCTCTGGGGCCAACGTCCTGACTTTC
j_gene: TRBJ2-6
abundance: -
v_gene: TRBV28
d_gene: TRBD1

CDR3aa: CASSLWQGYEQYF
CDR3nt: TGTGCCAGCAGCTTGTGGCAGGGCTACGAGCAGTACTTC
j_gene: TRBJ2-7
abundance: -
v_gene: TRBV11-3
d_gene: -

CDR3aa: CASRLTPSGELFF
CDR3nt: TGCGCCAGCAGACTCACTCCGTCCGGGGAGCTGTTTTTT
j_gene: TRBJ2-2
abundance: few
v_gene: TRBV4-1
d_gene: -

CDR3aa: CASSPYPGNTDTQYF
CDR3nt: TGTGCCAGCTCACCATACCCGGGGAACACAGATACGCAGTATTTT
j_gene: TRBJ2-3
abundance: -
v_gene: TRBV18
d_gene: -

CDR3aa: CASSYGHLNTEAFF
CDR3nt: TGTGCCAGCAGTTACGGACACCTGAACACTGAAGCTTTCTTT
j_gene: TRBJ1-1
abundance: -
v_gene: TRBV6-5
d_gene: -

CDR3aa: CASSFRRETQYF
CDR3nt: TGTGCCAGCAGCTTTCGTAGAGAGACCCAGTACTTC
j_gene: TRBJ2-5
abundance: -
v_gene: TRBV11-2
d_gene: -

CDR3aa: CASGLWDSHYEQYF
CDR3nt: TGTGCTAGTGGTCTATGGGACAGCCACTACGAGCAGTACTTC
j_gene: TRBJ2-7
abundance: -
v_gene: TRBV12-5
d_gene: TRBD1

CDR3aa: CASSEDRVYNEQFF
CDR3nt: TGCGCCAGCAGTGAAGACAGGGTCTACAATGAGCAGTTCTTC
j_gene: TRBJ2-1
abundance: -
v_gene: TRBV10-2
d_gene: TRBD1

CDR3aa: CAWSNRVKLFF
CDR3nt: TGTGCCTGGAGTAACCGCGTAAAACTGTTTTTT
j_gene: TRBJ1-4
abundance: -
v_gene: TRBV30
d_gene: -

CDR3aa: CASRPGTSGQRSYNEQFF
CDR3nt: TGCGCCAGCAGGCCCGGGACTAGCGGGCAACGCTCCTACAATGAGCAGTTCTTC
j_gene: TRBJ2-1
abundance: -
v_gene: TRBV5-1
d_gene: TRBD2

CDR3aa: CASMRLLNEKLFF
CDR3nt: TGTGCCAGCATGCGGCTCCTCAATGAAAAACTGTTTTTT
j_gene: TRBJ1-4
abundance: -
v_gene: TRBV6-5
d_gene: -

CDR3aa: CASSTSGGDYEQYF
CDR3nt: TGCGCCAGCAGTACTAGCGGGGGGGATTACGAGCAGTACTTC
j_gene: TRBJ2-7
abundance: -
v_gene: TRBV4-1
d_gene: TRBD2

CDR3aa: CASRDFDRGRNTEAFF
CDR3nt: TGTGCCAGTCGAGACTTCGACAGGGGTAGAAACACTGAAGCTTTCTTT
j_gene: TRBJ1-1
abundance: -
v_gene: TRBV19
d_gene: TRBD1

CDR3aa: CASSPSGGREQYF
CDR3nt: TGTGCCAGCAGCCCCTCTGGCGGGAGGGAGCAGTACTTC
j_gene: TRBJ2-7
abundance: few
v_gene: TRBV3-1/TRBV3-2
d_gene: TRBD2

CDR3aa: CASSSTGFNYNEQFF
CDR3nt: TGTGCCAGCAGTTCTACAGGGTTTAACTACAATGAGCAGTTCTTC
j_gene: TRBJ2-1
abundance: -
v_gene: TRBV25-1
d_gene: -

CDR3aa: CASSQMTGKQGETQYF
CDR3nt: TGTGCCAGCAGCCAAATGACCGGGAAACAGGGGGAGACCCAGTACTTC
j_gene: TRBJ2-5
abundance: -
v_gene: TRBV3-1/TRBV3-2
d_gene: TRBD1

CDR3aa: CASALESNYGYTF
CDR3nt: TGTGCTAGTGCGTTAGAATCTAACTATGGCTACACCTTC
j_gene: TRBJ1-2
abundance: -
v_gene: TRBV12-5
d_gene: -

CDR3aa: CASSFRDQPQHF
CDR3nt: TGTGCCAGCAGTTTTAGAGATCAGCCCCAGCATTTT
j_gene: TRBJ1-5
abundance: -
v_gene: TRBV12-3/TRBV12-4
d_gene: -

CDR3aa: CASSLIAGGRETQYF
CDR3nt: TGTGCCAGCAGCTTGATAGCGGGGGGTAGAGAGACCCAGTACTTC
j_gene: TRBJ2-5
abundance: -
v_gene: TRBV11-2
d_gene: TRBD2

CDR3aa: CASRIRGNEQFF
CDR3nt: TGTGCCAGTAGAATTAGGGGGAATGAGCAGTTCTTC
j_gene: TRBJ2-1
abundance: -
v_gene: TRBV19
d_gene: -

CDR3aa: CASRKTGIDPYEQYF
CDR3nt: TGTGCCAGCAGAAAAACAGGGATCGACCCCTACGAGCAGTACTTC
j_gene: TRBJ2-7
abundance: -
v_gene: TRBV6-5
d_gene: -

CDR3aa: CASSDGTSGSYNEQFF
CDR3nt: TGTGCCAGCAGTGACGGGACTAGCGGATCCTACAATGAGCAGTTCTTC
j_gene: TRBJ2-1
abundance: -
v_gene: TRBV6-1
d_gene: TRBD2

CDR3aa: CASSGTASNYGYTF
CDR3nt: TGCGCCAGCAGCGGGACAGCTTCTAACTATGGCTACACCTTC
j_gene: TRBJ1-2
abundance: -
v_gene: TRBV5-1
d_gene: TRBD1

CDR3aa: CASSLLAGASYEQYF
CDR3nt: TGTGCCAGCAGTTTACTAGCGGGGGCGTCCTACGAGCAGTACTTC
j_gene: TRBJ2-7
abundance: -
v_gene: TRBV27
d_gene: TRBD2

CDR3aa: CASSPGGGQSNYGYTF
CDR3nt: TGTGCCAGCAGCCCAGGCGGCGGACAGAGTAACTATGGCTACACCTTC
j_gene: TRBJ1-2
abundance: -
v_gene: TRBV14
d_gene: -